A selection of T cell receptor beta chains follows, all from one sample in a study. TCRdb processed the 5' RACE reads anew with MiXCR; each CDR3 protein has one entry. The data show 25,000 to 35,000 distinct CDR3 sequences, approximately 25% seen once. Sequencing was carried out using memory CD4+ T cells sorted from blood. These receptors were taken from a female donor with breast cancer. Both conserved end residues are part of each CDR3. The D gene is left open where the match is weak. The size entry is marked missing in some rows and otherwise reads once, few, many or a size class.

cdr3_length	d_call	clone_size	v_call	j_call	cdr3_nt	cdr3_aa
17	TRBD1	-	TRBV29-1	TRBJ1-6	TGCAGCGTTATCCTATACCCGGGACAGGGTACGAATTCACCCCTCCACTTT	CSVILYPGQGTNSPLHF
17	TRBD2	few	TRBV20-1	TRBJ2-5	TGCAGTGCTCCCCCCGGGGGGCGGGGGGGCCTGCGCGAGACCCAGTACTTC	CSAPPGGRGGLRETQYF
16	-	many	TRBV12-3/TRBV12-4	TRBJ1-4	TGTGCCAGCAGTTCTACGCCGGGCGAGGAAGGTGAAAAACTGTTTTTT	CASSSTPGEEGEKLFF
18	TRBD1	few	TRBV28	TRBJ2-3	TGTGCCAGCAGTCCAGCTGTGACAGGGGGCACTAGCACAGATACGCAGTATTTT	CASSPAVTGGTSTDTQYF
13	-	-	TRBV4-1	TRBJ1-4	TGCGCCTGCAGCCAAAGTTTCGGGCTCGGACTGTTTTTT	CACSQSFGLGLFF
14	-	-	TRBV19	TRBJ2-3	TGTGCCAGTAAGGCCCGGGGGACCACGGATACGCAGTATTTT	CASKARGTTDTQYF
15	-	few	TRBV7-9	TRBJ1-5	TGTGCCAGCAGCTTAAATGGGGATAGCAATCAGCCCCAGCATTTT	CASSLNGDSNQPQHF
18	TRBD2	-	TRBV6-1	TRBJ2-1	TGTGCCAGCAGTGAAGCTGAGGGGAGACTAGCGGTATACAATGAGCAGTTCTTC	CASSEAEGRLAVYNEQFF
15	TRBD2	medium-sized	TRBV6-5	TRBJ2-1	TGTGCCAGCATACGTGCCCCCGGACTAGCCGGTGAGCAGTTCTTC	CASIRAPGLAGEQFF
13	-	many	TRBV27	TRBJ2-1	TGTGCCAGCAGTTTCAACAGGGACAATGAGCAGTTCTTC	CASSFNRDNEQFF
13	-	many	TRBV27	TRBJ2-7	TGTGCCAGCAGTTTAGGAACCTCCTACGAGCAGTACTTC	CASSLGTSYEQYF
15	-	many	TRBV9	TRBJ1-4	TGTGCCAGCAGCGTAGAAGGACATCCGGGGGAAAAACTGTTTTTT	CASSVEGHPGEKLFF
14	TRBD1	few	TRBV12-3/TRBV12-4	TRBJ2-7	TGTGCCAGCAGTCCACGGGACAGGGGCCACGAGCAGTACTTC	CASSPRDRGHEQYF
11	-	many	TRBV12-3/TRBV12-4	TRBJ1-2	TGTGCCAGCAGTTTGGGGGGCGGCTACACCTTC	CASSLGGGYTF
15	-	-	TRBV7-2	TRBJ2-3	TGTGCCAGCAGCTTGAGTCAGTTTAGGGCAGATACGCAGTATTTT	CASSLSQFRADTQYF
12	-	-	TRBV9	TRBJ2-3	TGTGCCAGCAGCGAACAGGGCGGTACGCTGTATTTT	CASSEQGGTLYF
15	-	-	TRBV7-6	TRBJ1-5	TGTGCCAGCAGCCCCTACCGGGACGCCAATCAGCCCCAGCATTTT	CASSPYRDANQPQHF
15	TRBD2	few	TRBV11-1	TRBJ2-1	TGTGCCAGCAGCTTAGGAGCGGGGGTTCGGCGGGAGCAGTTCTTC	CASSLGAGVRREQFF
16	TRBD2	few	TRBV5-1	TRBJ2-7	TGCGCCAGCAGCTTGGCCCCAGGACTAGCGGGAGAGGGGCAGTACTTC	CASSLAPGLAGEGQYF
16	TRBD1	few	TRBV4-1	TRBJ2-7	TGCGCCAGCAGCCAAGAGTTTTCAGGGGGTGACTACGAGCAGTACTTC	CASSQEFSGGDYEQYF
14	-	few	TRBV6-1	TRBJ2-7	TGTGCCAGCAGTGAAAGAGGACCCTCCTACGAGCAGTACTTC	CASSERGPSYEQYF
14	-	few	TRBV7-9	TRBJ2-5	TGTGCCAGCAGCTTCGTGACAGCTGTGGAGACCCAGTACTTC	CASSFVTAVETQYF
18	-	few	TRBV24-1	TRBJ2-2	TGTGCCACCAGTGTATACAAGGGGGACGGTAGGAACACCGGGGAGCTGTTTTTT	CATSVYKGDGRNTGELFF
15	-	many	TRBV27	TRBJ1-5	TGTGCCAGCAGTTTAGCTGGTCGAAGTAATCAGCCCCAGCATTTT	CASSLAGRSNQPQHF
15	TRBD2	many	TRBV5-1	TRBJ2-5	TGCGCCAGCAGCTTGGGACTAGCGTCATTTGAGACCCAGTACTTC	CASSLGLASFETQYF
17	-	-	TRBV20-1	TRBJ1-2	TGCAGTGCTAGATCGGGTCTTAGCTACAGAACCCCGGGAGGCTACACCTTC	CSARSGLSYRTPGGYTF
18	-	-	TRBV7-3	TRBJ1-1	TGTGCCAGCAGCCCAAACCCGTCGGCAATGGTCGGATATGGTAAAGCTTTCTTT	CASSPNPSAMVGYGKAFF
15	-	-	TRBV6-1	TRBJ1-1	TGTGCCAGCAGTGATTTAAGCGGTGGGAACACTGAAGCTTTCTTT	CASSDLSGGNTEAFF
12	-	many	TRBV6-2/TRBV6-3	TRBJ2-1	TGTGCCAGCAGTTACCCTGACAATGAGCAGTTCTTC	CASSYPDNEQFF
18	-	-	TRBV7-9	TRBJ1-1	TGTGCCAGCAGCTATCTTCGCGGGGCCCTAAGGCGCGACACTGAAGCTTTCTTT	CASSYLRGALRRDTEAFF